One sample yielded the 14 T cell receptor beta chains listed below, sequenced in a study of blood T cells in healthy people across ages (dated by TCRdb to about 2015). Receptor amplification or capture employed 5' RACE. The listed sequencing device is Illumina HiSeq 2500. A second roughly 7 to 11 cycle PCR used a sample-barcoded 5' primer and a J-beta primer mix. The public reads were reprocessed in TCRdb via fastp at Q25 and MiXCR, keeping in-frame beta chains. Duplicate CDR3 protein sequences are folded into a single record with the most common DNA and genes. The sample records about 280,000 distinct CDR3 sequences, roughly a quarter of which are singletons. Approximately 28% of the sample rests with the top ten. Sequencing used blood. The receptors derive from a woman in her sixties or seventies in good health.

The CDR3 here is CSARDVGGGHSEAFF. The CDR3 nucleotides are TGCAGTGCTAGAGATGTTGGAGGGGGACACAGCGAAGCTTTCTTT. V usage is TRBV20-1 and J usage is TRBJ1-1; weak D call: TRBD1 (6 bases). V was clipped by 0 bases and J by 8 bases, with 19 bases between them. CDR1 and CDR2 (germline): DFQATT, SNEGSKA (reference sequence). The CDR3 has 15 residues.

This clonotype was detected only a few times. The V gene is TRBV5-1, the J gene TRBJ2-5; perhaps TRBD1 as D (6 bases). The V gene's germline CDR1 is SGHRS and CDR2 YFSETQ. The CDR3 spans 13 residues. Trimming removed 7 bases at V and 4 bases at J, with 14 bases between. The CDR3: CASGPQGPETQYF. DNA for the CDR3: TGCGCCAGCGGACCACAGGGCCCAGAGACCCAGTACTTC.

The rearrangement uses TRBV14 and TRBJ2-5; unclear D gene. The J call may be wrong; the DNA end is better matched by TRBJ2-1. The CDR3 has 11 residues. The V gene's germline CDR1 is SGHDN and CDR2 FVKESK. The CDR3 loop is CASSRFNEQFF. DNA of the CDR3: TGTGCCAGCAGCCGATTCAATGAGCAGTTCTTC.

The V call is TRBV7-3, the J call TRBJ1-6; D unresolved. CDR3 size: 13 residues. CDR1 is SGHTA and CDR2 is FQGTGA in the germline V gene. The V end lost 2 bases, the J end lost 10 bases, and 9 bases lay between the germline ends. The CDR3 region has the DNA TGTGCCAGCAGCTTACATCCAAACTCACCCCTCCACTTT. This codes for CASSLHPNSPLHF. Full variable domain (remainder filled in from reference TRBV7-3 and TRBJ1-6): GAGVSQTPSNKVTEKGKYVELRCDPISGHTALYWYRQSLGQGPEFLIYFQGTGAADDSGLPNDRFFAVRPEGSVSTLKIQRTERGDSAVYLCASSLHPNSPLHFGNGTRLTVT.

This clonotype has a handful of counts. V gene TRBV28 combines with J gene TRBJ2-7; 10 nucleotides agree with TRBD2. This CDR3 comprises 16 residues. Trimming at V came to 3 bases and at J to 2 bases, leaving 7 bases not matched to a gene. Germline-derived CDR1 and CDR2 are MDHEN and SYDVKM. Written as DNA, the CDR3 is TGTGCCAGCAGTTTCCTGGGGACTAGCGTTGCCTACGAGCAGTACTTC. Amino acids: CASSFLGTSVAYEQYF.

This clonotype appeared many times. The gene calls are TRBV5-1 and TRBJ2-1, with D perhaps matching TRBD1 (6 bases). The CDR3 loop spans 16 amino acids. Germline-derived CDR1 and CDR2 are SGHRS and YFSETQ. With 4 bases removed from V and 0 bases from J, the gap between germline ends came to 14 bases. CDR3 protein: CASSTLQGGSYNEQFF. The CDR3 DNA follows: TGCGCCAGCAGCACCCTACAGGGCGGCTCCTACAATGAGCAGTTCTTC.

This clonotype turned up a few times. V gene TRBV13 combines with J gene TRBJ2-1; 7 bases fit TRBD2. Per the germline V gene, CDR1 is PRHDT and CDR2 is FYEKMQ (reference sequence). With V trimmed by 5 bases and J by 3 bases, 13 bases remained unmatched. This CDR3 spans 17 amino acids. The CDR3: CASSPHESGRSYNEQFF. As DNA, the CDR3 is TGTGCCAGCAGCCCTCATGAGTCCGGGAGGAGCTACAATGAGCAGTTCTTC.

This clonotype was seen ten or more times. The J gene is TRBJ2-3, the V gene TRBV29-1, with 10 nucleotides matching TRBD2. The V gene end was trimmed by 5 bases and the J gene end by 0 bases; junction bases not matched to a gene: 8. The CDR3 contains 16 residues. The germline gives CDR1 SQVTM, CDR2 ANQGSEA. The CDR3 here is CSVNEIAGGSTDTQYF. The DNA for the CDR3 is TGCAGCGTTAACGAGATAGCGGGAGGAAGCACAGATACGCAGTATTTT.

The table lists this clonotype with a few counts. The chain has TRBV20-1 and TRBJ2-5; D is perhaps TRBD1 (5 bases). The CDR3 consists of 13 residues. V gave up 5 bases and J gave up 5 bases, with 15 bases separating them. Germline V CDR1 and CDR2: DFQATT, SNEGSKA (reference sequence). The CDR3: CSAWPGLTETQYF. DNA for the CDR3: TGCAGTGCTTGGCCAGGGCTAACGGAGACCCAGTACTTC.

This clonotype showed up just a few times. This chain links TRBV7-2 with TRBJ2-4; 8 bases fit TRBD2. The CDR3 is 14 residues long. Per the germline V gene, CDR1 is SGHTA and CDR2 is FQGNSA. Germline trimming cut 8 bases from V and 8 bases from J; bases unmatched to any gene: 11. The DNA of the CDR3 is TGTGCCAGCTGGGGGAAGCGGGAGACGGACATTCAGTACTTC. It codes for CASWGKRETDIQYF. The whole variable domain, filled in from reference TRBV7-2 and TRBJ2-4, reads GAGVSQSPSNKVTEKGKDVELRCDPISGHTALYWYRQSLGQGLEFLIYFQGNSAPDKSGLPSDRFSAERTGGSVSTLTIQRTQQEDSAVYLCASWGKRETDIQYFGAGTRLSVL.

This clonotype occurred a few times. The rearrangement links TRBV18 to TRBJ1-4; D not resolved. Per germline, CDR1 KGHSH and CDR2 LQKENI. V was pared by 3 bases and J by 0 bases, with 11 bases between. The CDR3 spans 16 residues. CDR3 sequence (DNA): TGTGCCAGCTCACCGAGGCCCCCGGCAACTAATGAAAAACTGTTTTTT. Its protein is CASSPRPPATNEKLFF. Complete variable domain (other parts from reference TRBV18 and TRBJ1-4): NAGVMQNPRHLVRRRGQEARLRCSPMKGHSHVYWYRQLPEEGLKFMVYLQKENIIDESGMPKERFSAEFPKEGPSILRIQQVVRGDSAAYFCASSPRPPATNEKLFFGSGTQLSVL.

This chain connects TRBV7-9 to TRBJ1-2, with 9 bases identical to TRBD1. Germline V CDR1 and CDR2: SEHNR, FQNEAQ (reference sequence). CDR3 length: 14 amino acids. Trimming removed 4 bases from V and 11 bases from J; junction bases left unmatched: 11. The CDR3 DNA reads TGTGCCAGCAGCTCGGACGGACAGGGGCCGCGTTACACCTTC. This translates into CASSSDGQGPRYTF.

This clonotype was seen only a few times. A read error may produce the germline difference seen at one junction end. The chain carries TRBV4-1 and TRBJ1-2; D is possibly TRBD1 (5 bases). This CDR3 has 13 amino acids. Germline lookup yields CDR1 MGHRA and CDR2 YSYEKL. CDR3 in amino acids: CASSVFVQGEMAF. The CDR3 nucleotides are TGCGCCAGCAGTGTATTCGTGCAGGGAGAAATGGCCTTC.

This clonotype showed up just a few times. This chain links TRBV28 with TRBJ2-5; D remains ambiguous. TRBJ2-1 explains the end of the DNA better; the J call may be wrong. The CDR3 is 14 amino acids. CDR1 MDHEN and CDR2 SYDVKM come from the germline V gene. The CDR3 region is CASSSQDLRDEQFF. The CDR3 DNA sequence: TGTGCCAGCAGTTCCCAGGACCTTAGGGATGAGCAGTTCTTC.